This T cell receptor (beta chain) was found in a study of T cell responses to AZD1222 COVID-19 vaccine. General study results and limits: Baseline antibody screening turned up just 6 or 7 seropositive AZD1222 recipients.

TCRdb keeps only in-frame clones here, not all; method: immunoSEQ multiplex PCR. This sample carries 75,000 to 95,000 clones, approximately 90% of them seen once, and the ten largest clones take about 7.1%. This CDR3 has 13 amino acids. Deletions cut 6 bases from V and 2 bases from J, with 8 bases between. The germline gives CDR1 SNHLY, CDR2 FYNNEI. To note about this clone: The antigen remains undetermined.

The sample here was peripheral blood, taken on day 0 of MenACWY control vaccination. The clonotype originates from an adult in good health. The V and J genes are TRBV2 and TRBJ1-5; D gene unclear. Written as DNA, the CDR3 is TGTGCCAGCAGGGGCGCGGGCAATCAGCCCCAGCATTTT. As protein: CASRGAGNQPQHF.